A single sample is the source of the 18 T cell receptor beta chains below, sequenced in a study of blood T cell repertoires in COVID-19. Profiling relied on immunoSEQ multiplex PCR, and the TCRdb table lists in-frame clones only, not all of them. Here the sample spans under 55,000 clones, about nine tenths being singletons. Sequences were obtained from peripheral blood. The source of these receptors is a woman older than 75 with active COVID-19.

The gene calls are TRBV6-1 and TRBJ1-4; weak D call: TRBD1 (6 bases). CDR1 is MNHNS, CDR2 SASEGT, per germline. This CDR3 spans 15 amino acids. The V end was cut by 0 bases, the J end by 8 bases, with 13 bases between. The CDR3 protein is CASSEASGGQEKLFF. CDR3 DNA sequence: TGTGCCAGCAGTGAAGCGTCCGGGGGGCAGGAAAAACTGTTTTTT.

The chain recombines TRBV27 with TRBJ2-3, with 16 positions matching TRBD2. The junction had 19 bases not matched to a gene; V was cut back by 5 bases and J by 8 bases. The CDR3 is 20 amino acids. Germline-derived CDR1 and CDR2 are MNHEY and SMNVEV (reference sequence). For the CDR3, the DNA is TGTGCCAGCAGTCATACAGGGACTAGCGGGGGGGTTATAGGATTTCGTACGCAGTATTTT. Translated: CASSHTGTSGGVIGFRTQYF.

This chain connects TRBV6-4 to TRBJ2-5; D perhaps matches TRBD1 (6 bases). Trimming took 4 bases from V and 2 from J, leaving 14 bases between them. The CDR3 is 15 residues long. The germline V gene encodes CDR1 MRHNA and CDR2 SNTAGT. The CDR3 reads CASSVSGQPQETQYF. CDR3 bases: TGTGCCAGCAGTGTTTCGGGACAACCTCAAGAGACCCAGTACTTC.

This clone has just a few counts. The chain employs TRBV7-9 and TRBJ1-1, with TRBD1 matching 7 bases. CDR3 length: 12 residues. Germline V gene sequence: CDR1 SEHNR, CDR2 FQNEAQ (reference sequence). The junction had 5 bases not matched to a gene; V was cut back by 5 bases and J by 8 bases. The CDR3 bases are TGTGCCAGCAGCGCGACAGGGACGGAAGCTTTCTTT. Protein sequence: CASSATGTEAFF.

The gene calls are TRBV7-9 and TRBJ2-7; 10 bases agree with TRBD1. The CDR3 is made up of 17 amino acids. Germline trimming cut 4 bases from V and 2 bases from J; bases unmatched to any gene: 11. Per germline, CDR1 SEHNR and CDR2 FQNEAQ (reference sequence). Here the CDR3 reads CASSSIGRGQGTYEQYF. In DNA form, the CDR3 reads TGTGCCAGCAGCTCCATAGGCCGGGGACAGGGGACCTACGAGCAGTACTTC. Complete variable domain (other parts from reference TRBV7-9 and TRBJ2-7): DTGVSQNPRHKITKRGQNVTFRCDPISEHNRLYWYRQTLGQGPEFLTYFQNEAQLEKSRLLSDRFSAERPKGSFSTLEIQRTEQGDSAMYLCASSSIGRGQGTYEQYFGPGTRLTVT.

Only a few counts were recorded for this clone. This chain uses TRBV7-9 with TRBJ2-1; TRBD1 might be the D (6 bases). V was pared by 2 bases and J by 8 bases, with 16 bases between. Germline-derived CDR1 and CDR2 are SEHNR and FQNEAQ (reference sequence). The CDR3 covers 15 residues. The CDR3 protein is CASSLIKTGLHEQFF. The DNA of the CDR3 is TGTGCCAGCAGCTTAATAAAGACAGGCCTGCATGAGCAGTTCTTC.

The genes are TRBV18 and TRBJ2-5; 7 bases agree with TRBD2. Unmatched junction bases numbered 7, after V lost 1 base and J lost 5 bases. The CDR3 consists of 15 residues. Germline V gene lookup returns CDR1 KGHSH and CDR2 LQKENI. CDR3 in DNA: TGTGCCAGCTCACCACGGTCGGGGGGTACGGAGACCCAGTACTTC. Protein product: CASSPRSGGTETQYF.

The rearrangement joins TRBV11-2 to TRBJ2-4; tentatively, D is TRBD1 (7 bases). The CDR3 is 14 amino acids. V was trimmed by 5 bases and J by 6 bases, leaving 14 bases between them. Germline V CDR1 and CDR2: SGHAT, FQNNGV. The CDR3 nucleotides read TGTGCCAGCAGCCCAGGGGGACTTGGAAACATTCAGTACTTC. Its protein is CASSPGGLGNIQYF.

V and J are TRBV4-3 and TRBJ2-7; 10 bases match TRBD1. CDR3 size: 16 residues. Germline values: CDR1 LGHNA, CDR2 YSLEER. V lost 4 bases to trimming and J lost 0 bases; unmatched junction nucleotides: 6. The CDR3 DNA sequence: TGCGCCAGCAGCCCACGACAGGGGGCGGGCTCCTACGAGCAGTACTTC. Translated, it gives CASSPRQGAGSYEQYF.

The V gene is TRBV9, the J gene TRBJ1-1; D gene unclear. There are 13 residues in the CDR3. The V end lost 0 bases, the J end lost 8 bases, and 11 bases lay between the germline ends. Germline loops: CDR1 SGDLS, CDR2 YYNGEE. Written as DNA, the CDR3 is TGTGCCAGCAGCGTAGGAGGTTCCACCGAAGCTTTCTTT. Residues: CASSVGGSTEAFF.

The rearrangement uses TRBV9 and TRBJ2-1, with 8 bases fitting TRBD1. The CDR3 runs 15 residues. The germline V gene has CDR1 SGDLS and CDR2 YYNGEE. V shed 0 bases, J shed 3 bases, and the junction held 2 bases outside the gene matches. In DNA form, the CDR3 reads TGTGCCAGCAGCGTAGAGGACAGGGTCTACAATGAGCAGTTCTTC. This encodes CASSVEDRVYNEQFF.

The chain couples TRBV5-1 to TRBJ1-2, with TRBD1 as a possible D gene (5 bases). The CDR3 spans 15 residues. Germline V gene data show CDR1 as SGHRS and CDR2 as YFSETQ. Between the trimmed V and J ends, which lost 2 bases and 4 bases, there was a span of 15 bases. DNA of the CDR3: TGCGCCAGCAGCTTAGGACATCGAGACCTCTATGGCTACACCTTC. Residues: CASSLGHRDLYGYTF.

Note on this clone: Distinct nucleotide sequences in the sample also encode this CDR3. CDR3 sequence: CASSYSGGNTEAFF. CDR3 coding DNA: TGTGCCAGCAGTTACTCGGGGGGGAACACTGAAGCTTTCTTT. The chain couples TRBV6-5 to TRBJ1-1; D may be TRBD1 (5 bases). V lost 0 bases and J lost 1, with 6 bases in between. CDR1 MNHEY and CDR2 SVGAGI come from the germline V gene. The CDR3 is made up of 14 amino acids.

The chain combines TRBV11-2 with TRBJ1-3, with 7 bases fitting TRBD1. CDR1 SGHAT and CDR2 FQNNGV come from the germline V gene. The junction had 6 bases not matched to a gene; V was cut back by 2 bases and J by 2 bases. CDR3 size: 16 residues. The CDR3 protein is CASSLIQGPAGNTIYF. CDR3 bases: TGTGCCAGCAGCTTAATACAGGGGCCGGCTGGAAACACCATATATTTT.

This sequence joins TRBV6-6 and TRBJ2-3, with D possibly being TRBD1 (6 bases). The CDR3 runs 14 residues. Germline V gene data show CDR1 as MNHNY and CDR2 as SVGAGI (reference sequence). Trimming took 4 bases from V and 8 from J, leaving 16 bases between them. CDR3 in DNA: TGTGCCAGCAGTTCGGACATCCTAGGGGGTACGCAGTATTTT. It specifies CASSSDILGGTQYF.

The chain carries TRBV4-3 and TRBJ1-2; perhaps TRBD1 as D (6 bases). The CDR3 totals 15 residues. Germline loops: CDR1 LGHNA, CDR2 YSLEER. V lost 0 bases and J lost 0, with 8 bases in between. The chain's CDR3 is CASSQDWGPNYGYTF. DNA of the CDR3: TGCGCCAGCAGCCAAGATTGGGGGCCTAACTATGGCTACACCTTC.

This clone appeared once. The chain carries TRBV11-3 and TRBJ2-1; D is ambiguous. This CDR3 spans 16 amino acids. Trimming left V 1 base short and J 0 bases short, with 10 bases between. Germline values: CDR1 SGHNT, CDR2 YENEEA. CDR3 DNA sequence: TGTGCCAGCAGCTTAGCTGGTCCCAGCTCCTACAATGAGCAGTTCTTC. This codes for CASSLAGPSSYNEQFF.

This sequence joins TRBV28 and TRBJ2-7, with 7 bases fitting TRBD2. The trim removed 7 bases at V and 2 bases at J, leaving 8 bases unmatched. CDR1 and CDR2 from the germline V gene are MDHEN and SYDVKM. CDR3 length equals 14 residues. CDR3 DNA sequence: TGTGCCAGCACCTCGGGACTATCAACCTACGAGCAGTACTTC. The encoded protein is CASTSGLSTYEQYF. Full variable domain (outside the CDR3, taken from reference TRBV28 and TRBJ2-7): DVKVTQSSRYLVKRTGEKVFLECVQDMDHENMFWYRQDPGLGLRLIYFSYDVKMKEKGDIPEGYSVSREKKERFSLILESASTNQTSMYLCASTSGLSTYEQYFGPGTRLTVT.